This T cell receptor beta chain was found in a study of cytomegalovirus exposure and HLA in healthy donors. On the study more broadly: Inside one of the first data releases sat roughly 80 million unique TCRs taken from HLA-typed donors.

For this clone: Its specificity is not known.

This PCR relied on a set of 60 Vbeta primers and 13 Jbeta primers. Data came from immunoSEQ multiplex PCR; TCRdb stores just in-frame clones and leaves some out. The sample lists about 77,000 clones, over 70% seen once, with 7.2% in the top ten. Regarding donors, all were healthy bone marrow donors. Study outcomes and limitations: Many donors shared some public TCRs, even though most TCR sequences were rare. Presence/absence comparisons presumed near-even sequencing depth among donors.

This TCR was recovered from a woman aged 40 to 50 in good health and CMV-seronegative. Input material: PBMCs.

Here the CDR3 reads CASSVDRNQPQHF. In DNA form, the CDR3 reads TGTGCCAGCAGCGTGGACAGAAATCAGCCCCAGCATTTT. V usage is TRBV7-2 and J usage is TRBJ1-5; D possibly corresponds to TRBD1 (6 bases). Trimming removed 5 bases at V and 4 bases at J, with 9 bases between. Germline V CDR1 and CDR2: SGHTA, FQGNSA. The CDR3 loop spans 13 amino acids.